The 25 T cell receptor beta chains below come from one sample, sequenced in a study of technical replicates of blood from a few donors. Generated by immunoSEQ multiplex PCR, the TCRdb table keeps only in-frame clones and is missing some. The table records 60,000 to 65,000 clones, about 90% of them present only once. The sequenced material came from PBMCs. These receptors were taken from a human donor in good health. Some clones in this sample may be carry-over from other donors' samples.

The rearrangement joins TRBV4-3 to TRBJ1-2; D perhaps matches TRBD1 (6 bases). Germline CDR1 LGHNA, CDR2 YSLEER. Trimming left V 0 bases short and J 0 bases short, with 8 bases between. The CDR3 consists of 15 residues. CDR3 sequence: CASSQEPGANYGYTF. CDR3 nucleotides: TGCGCCAGCAGCCAAGAGCCAGGGGCTAACTATGGCTACACCTTC.

This clone was seen just once. This chain uses TRBV7-2 with TRBJ2-3; 8 bases line up with TRBD2. The trim removed 7 bases at V and 5 bases at J, leaving 11 bases unmatched. Germline V gives CDR1 SGHTA, CDR2 FQGNSA. The CDR3 covers 15 residues. The CDR3: CASKLNSGTGDTQYF. The CDR3 DNA reads as TGTGCCAGCAAATTGAATAGCGGGACGGGAGATACGCAGTATTTT.

The genes are TRBV5-1 and TRBJ2-2; D unresolved. Germline CDR1 and CDR2: SGHRS and YFSETQ. V was clipped by 0 bases and J by 2 bases, with 8 bases between them. The CDR3 extends over 15 amino acids. Here the CDR3 reads CASSLDPGNTGELFF. DNA for the CDR3: TGCGCCAGCAGCTTGGACCCAGGAAACACCGGGGAGCTGTTTTTT.

Only one count was recorded for this clone. The J gene is TRBJ2-1, the V gene TRBV18; 12 nucleotides agree with TRBD2. The CDR3 contains 20 residues. Germline CDR1 and CDR2: KGHSH and LQKENI. J lost 6 bases, V lost 3 bases, and 18 bases had no gene match. CDR3 DNA: TGTGCCAGCTCACCTAACACTCCCGGACTAGCGGGGACTCTCGGCAATGAGCAGTTCTTC. Translating gives CASSPNTPGLAGTLGNEQFF.

This clone was detected once. The chain is built from TRBV4-1 and TRBJ2-1; possible D gene TRBD1, 6 bases. V was shortened by 0 bases and J by 1 base, with 13 bases between the two germline ends. Per the germline V gene, CDR1 is MGHRA and CDR2 is YSYEKL. CDR3 size: 17 residues. CDR3 region: CASSQDRGTQSYNEQFF. DNA for the CDR3: TGCGCCAGCAGCCAAGATCGTGGGACACAATCCTACAATGAGCAGTTCTTC.

The J gene is TRBJ1-6, the V gene TRBV7-2, with D uncertain. V was pared by 1 base and J by 10 bases, with 11 bases between. CDR1 and CDR2 from the germline V gene are SGHTA and FQGNSA. This CDR3 has 14 residues. The CDR3 protein is CASSLVPRWSPLHF. CDR3 sequence (DNA): TGTGCCAGCAGCTTAGTTCCCAGGTGGTCACCCCTCCACTTT.

The chain joins TRBV2 to TRBJ2-3, with TRBD2 identical over 12 bases. The CDR3 length is 15 residues. Per germline, CDR1 SNHLY and CDR2 FYNNEI. V lost 4 bases, J lost 6 bases, and 5 bases stayed unmatched. DNA of the CDR3: TGTGCCAGCAGTGCTAGCGGGAGGGCCGGGGATACGCAGTATTTT. It translates to CASSASGRAGDTQYF.

This chain links TRBV11-2 with TRBJ1-6; 8 bases line up with TRBD1. Germline CDR1 SGHAT, CDR2 FQNNGV. V was clipped by 0 bases and J by 2 bases; unmatched bases: 12. The CDR3 is 20 amino acids. The CDR3 region is CASSLDPRQGKSAYNSPLHF. In DNA form, the CDR3 reads TGTGCCAGCAGCTTAGACCCCCGACAGGGGAAGAGCGCCTATAATTCACCCCTCCACTTT.

The gene calls are TRBV9 and TRBJ2-5; D not certain. From germline, CDR1 is SGDLS and CDR2 YYNGEE. The CDR3 length is 14 residues. With 0 bases removed from V and 5 bases from J, the gap between germline ends came to 11 bases. The CDR3 DNA sequence: TGTGCCAGCAGCGTAGCCGGGTATCGTGAGACCCAGTACTTC. Translating it yields CASSVAGYRETQYF.

The chain couples TRBV4-1 to TRBJ2-1; D perhaps matches TRBD2 (5 bases). The ends were cut back, 2 bases at V and 10 bases at J, with 18 bases in the middle. Germline CDR1 reads MGHRA; CDR2 reads YSYEKL. CDR3 length: 15 amino acids. The CDR3 sequence: CASSQSGSVENEQFF. In DNA, the CDR3 is TGCGCCAGCAGCCAATCGGGGTCTGTCGAAAACGAGCAGTTCTTC.

The rearrangement links TRBV9 to TRBJ2-5, with 13 bases fitting TRBD2. Germline V gene data show CDR1 as SGDLS and CDR2 as YYNGEE. J lost 5 bases, V lost 4 bases, and 8 bases had no gene match. This CDR3 comprises 16 residues. The CDR3 DNA is TGTGCCAGCAGCCCGGGACTAGCGGGGACTGGGGAGACCCAGTACTTC. Amino acids: CASSPGLAGTGETQYF.

This sequence joins TRBV27 and TRBJ1-5; 9 nucleotides line up with TRBD1. J was trimmed by 1 base and V by 1 base; bases with no gene match: 2. The CDR3 extends over 16 amino acids. Germline CDR1 reads MNHEY; CDR2 reads SMNVEV (reference sequence). The CDR3 DNA sequence: TGTGCCAGCAGTTTATGGGGGACAGGGAGCAATCAGCCCCAGCATTTT. As protein: CASSLWGTGSNQPQHF.

This chain connects TRBV6-5 to TRBJ1-5; 8 bases are shared with TRBD1. V was clipped by 0 bases and J by 5 bases; unmatched bases: 3. Germline V gene sequence: CDR1 MNHEY, CDR2 SVGAGI. The CDR3 is 15 amino acids. CDR3: CASSYSDRGDQPQHF. CDR3 sequence (DNA): TGTGCCAGCAGTTACTCTGACAGGGGCGATCAGCCCCAGCATTTT.

The CDR3 spells CASSGRQGVNTEAFF. In DNA form, the CDR3 reads TGTGCCAGCAGCGGAAGACAGGGGGTGAACACTGAAGCTTTCTTT. The chain joins TRBV2 to TRBJ1-1; 9 bases map to TRBD1. There are 15 residues in the CDR3. J lost 0 bases, V lost 6 bases, and 5 bases had no gene match. Germline lookup yields CDR1 SNHLY and CDR2 FYNNEI.

The chain joins TRBV7-8 to TRBJ2-1; D is ambiguous. CDR1 is SGHVS, CDR2 FQNEAQ, per germline. This CDR3 contains 11 residues. The V end lost 5 bases, the J end lost 7 bases, and 6 bases lay between the germline ends. The CDR3 is CASSRWNEQFF. In DNA form, the CDR3 reads TGTGCCAGCAGCCGGTGGAATGAGCAGTTCTTC. The full variable domain, rest sourced from reference TRBV7-8 and TRBJ2-1, is GAGVSQSPRYKVAKRGQDVALRCDPISGHVSLFWYQQALGQGPEFLTYFQNEAQLDKSGLPSDRFFAERPEGSVSTLKIQRTQQEDSAVYLCASSRWNEQFFGPGTRLTVL.

This chain links TRBV30 with TRBJ1-5, with 7 positions matching TRBD1. CDR1 GTSNPN and CDR2 SVGIG come from the germline V gene (reference sequence). V lost 0 bases, J lost 4 bases, and 6 bases stayed unmatched. This CDR3 is built from 15 residues. The CDR3 nucleotides are TGTGCCTGGAGTGTAAGACAGGGTGGTAATCAGCCCCAGCATTTT. Translating gives CAWSVRQGGNQPQHF. Combining the CDR3 with reference TRBV30 and TRBJ1-5 gives the whole variable domain SQTIHQWPATLVQPVGSPLSLECTVEGTSNPNLYWYRQAAGRGLQLLFYSVGIGQISSEVPQNLSASRPQDRQFILSSKKLLLSDSGFYLCAWSVRQGGNQPQHFGDGTRLSIL.

The chain links TRBV11-3 to TRBJ2-1, with a weak D call TRBD1 (6 bases). Germline CDR1 SGHNT, CDR2 YENEEA. The CDR3 has 15 residues. The germline V and J ends were trimmed by 5 bases and 0 bases, with 11 bases remaining between them. CDR3 bases: TGTGCCAGCAGCCTTGGACAGAGCTCCTACAATGAGCAGTTCTTC. It encodes CASSLGQSSYNEQFF.

The chain recombines TRBV7-3 with TRBJ2-1, with TRBD2 matching over 14 bases. J lost 15 bases, V lost 5 bases, and 9 bases had no gene match. Germline V CDR1 and CDR2: SGHTA, FQGTGA. The length of the CDR3 is 14 residues. The CDR3 coding sequence is TGTGCCAGCAGCCTGGGACTAGCGGGAGTGGGCGGGTTCTTC. Translation: CASSLGLAGVGGFF.

CDR3 loop: CASSLEASGMVETQYF. CDR3 DNA: TGCGCCAGCAGCTTGGAGGCTAGCGGGATGGTAGAGACCCAGTACTTC. This rearrangement joins TRBV5-1 to TRBJ2-5; 9 positions match TRBD2. Losses at the gene ends were 0 bases for V and 4 bases for J; bases not matched to a gene: 7. The CDR3 spans 16 residues. Germline assignment: CDR1 SGHRS and CDR2 YFSETQ.

This chain joins TRBV4-3 and TRBJ2-1, with a possible D match to TRBD1 (5 bases). CDR1 and CDR2 (germline): LGHNA, YSLEER. The CDR3 runs to 15 residues. Trimming stripped 11 bases from V and 5 bases from J, with 22 bases between. CDR3 sequence reads: CASQYRQGSDNEQFF. CDR3 in DNA: TGCGCCTCGCAATATAGGCAGGGATCGGACAATGAGCAGTTCTTC.

This chain uses TRBV4-2 with TRBJ1-2; 8 bases are a match to TRBD1. The CDR3 covers 13 residues. Germline CDR1 is LGHNA and CDR2 is YNFKEQ. V dropped 0 bases and J dropped 8; count of bases not matched to a gene: 2. The CDR3 protein is CASSQEQGEGYTF. The CDR3 DNA sequence: TGTGCCAGCAGCCAAGAACAGGGGGAAGGCTACACCTTC.

The genes are TRBV7-2 and TRBJ2-6; the D gene is possibly TRBD1 (6 bases). This CDR3 has 17 residues. V gave up 2 bases and J gave up 0 bases, with 11 bases separating them. Germline V gene data show CDR1 as SGHTA and CDR2 as FQGNSA. The DNA of the CDR3 is TGTGCCAGCAGCTTATTCGGCAGGGGCTCTGGGGCCAACGTCCTGACTTTC. The encoded protein is CASSLFGRGSGANVLTF.

The CDR3 protein is CASSFRQGYGYTF. As DNA, the CDR3 is TGTGCCAGCAGCTTCCGACAGGGCTATGGCTACACCTTC. The V call is TRBV11-1, the J call TRBJ1-2, with 7 bases lining up with TRBD1. The CDR3 has 13 amino acids. Germline CDR1 is SGHAT and CDR2 is FQDESV (reference sequence). V was pared by 3 bases and J by 4 bases, with 2 bases of the junction left unmatched.

The chain has TRBV15 and TRBJ1-4; perhaps TRBD1 as D (6 bases). The germline CDR1 and CDR2 sequences are LNHNV and YYDKDF (reference sequence). V shed 1 base and J shed 0 bases, with 9 bases lying between them. The CDR3 consists of 16 residues. The CDR3 nucleotides read TGTGCCACCAGCAGAGTTGAGGGGGCAACTAATGAAAAACTGTTTTTT. Translation: CATSRVEGATNEKLFF. Combining the CDR3 with reference TRBV15 and TRBJ1-4 gives the whole variable domain DAMVIQNPRYQVTQFGKPVTLSCSQTLNHNVMYWYQQKSSQAPKLLFHYYDKDFNNEADTPDNFQSRRPNTSFCFLDIRSPGLGDTAMYLCATSRVEGATNEKLFFGSGTQLSVL.

The chain employs TRBV5-1 and TRBJ2-5, with 11 bases matching TRBD2. Per the germline V gene, CDR1 is SGHRS and CDR2 is YFSETQ. This CDR3 region has 14 residues. V lost 4 bases and J lost 5; bases outside the gene matches: 4. The DNA of the CDR3 is TGCGCCAGCAGCCTGACTAGCGGGGCGGAGACCCAGTACTTC. It specifies CASSLTSGAETQYF.